This is a list of T cell receptor beta chains from one sample in a study of metastatic and nonmetastatic thyroid tumors. TCRdb re-called the PCR reads via MiXCR. This sample carries approximately 20,000 clones, 30% to 40% of them seen once, and the ten largest clones take 9% to 10%. The sample was tumor tissue. These receptors came from a male donor with papillary thyroid cancer or a benign thyroid nodule (not recorded which). Some clones in this sample may be carry-over from other donors' samples. Both conserved end residues are part of each CDR3. The D gene is left open where the match is weak. Rows give clone size only sometimes, using once, few, many, or a class for an expanded clone.

v_gene	d_gene	abundance	j_gene	CDR3aa	CDR3nt
TRBV5-1	NA	NA	TRBJ1-1	CASSRVGISNTEAFF	TGCGCCAGCAGCCGGGTTGGGATTTCGAACACTGAAGCTTTCTTT
TRBV20-1	TRBD1	NA	TRBJ1-6	CSVPTGGGGSPLHF	TGCAGTGTCCCGACAGGGGGCGGGGGTTCACCCCTCCACTTT
TRBV20-1	NA	NA	TRBJ2-7	CSAPLTVGPSHEQYF	TGCAGTGCTCCATTGACAGTGGGTCCGAGTCACGAGCAGTACTTC
TRBV28	NA	many	TRBJ2-7	CASSLEGQNDEQYF	TGTGCCAGCAGTTTGGAGGGACAGAACGACGAGCAGTACTTC
TRBV19	TRBD2	NA	TRBJ2-7	CASSLSGTRGAVFYEQYF	TGTGCCAGTAGTCTCTCGGGGACTAGGGGTGCCGTCTTCTACGAGCAGTACTTC
TRBV7-2	NA	NA	TRBJ2-7	CASRRGNYEQYF	TGTGCCAGCCGGCGGGGAAACTACGAGCAGTACTTC
TRBV9	TRBD2	many	TRBJ2-3	CASSIAGTSADTQYF	TGTGCCAGCAGCATTGCCGGGACTAGCGCGGATACGCAGTATTTT
TRBV7-3	NA	once	TRBJ2-2	CASSLCSPRGSAGELFF	TGTGCCAGCAGCTTATGTTCTCCTAGAGGGAGCGCCGGGGAGCTGTTTTTT
TRBV15	TRBD2	NA	TRBJ2-2	CATSRERSGTGLDSNTGELFF	TGTGCCACCAGCAGAGAGAGGAGCGGGACCGGACTTGACTCGAACACCGGGGAGCTGTTTTTT
TRBV11-2	NA	many	TRBJ2-2	CAGSLVVSANTGELFF	TGTGCCGGCAGCTTAGTCGTCAGCGCGAACACCGGGGAGCTGTTTTTT
TRBV7-2	NA	many	TRBJ2-3	CASSLVMEDTQYF	TGTGCCAGCAGCTTAGTGATGGAAGATACGCAGTATTTT
TRBV27	NA	medium-sized	TRBJ2-1	CASRNSRGEQFF	TGTGCCAGCAGAAACAGTCGTGGTGAGCAGTTCTTC
TRBV28	TRBD1	NA	TRBJ1-4	CASTYDREANEKLFF	TGTGCCAGCACATACGACAGGGAGGCTAATGAAAAACTGTTTTTT
TRBV20-1	NA	NA	TRBJ1-5	CSASRGRGGSQPQHF	TGCAGTGCTAGCAGAGGGAGAGGGGGTTCGCAGCCCCAGCATTTT
TRBV27	NA	few	TRBJ2-7	CASCLFTVFDVQYF	TGTGCCAGCTGTTTATTTACAGTGTTCGACGTGCAGTACTTC
TRBV20-1	NA	medium-sized	TRBJ2-7	CSARGQGGLTYEQYF	TGCAGTGCTAGGGGCCAGGGGGGCCTTACCTACGAGCAGTACTTC
TRBV6-1	NA	NA	TRBJ2-5	CASRVRIKETQYF	TGTGCCAGCAGGGTTAGGATTAAGGAGACCCAGTACTTC
TRBV20-1	NA	NA	TRBJ2-7	CSARMSAYEQYF	TGCAGTGCTAGGATGTCGGCCTACGAGCAGTACTTC
TRBV12-3/TRBV12-4	NA	many	TRBJ1-2	CASSLLGEGGYTF	TGTGCCAGCAGCCTCTTAGGGGAAGGTGGCTACACCTTC
TRBV10-3	TRBD1	medium-sized	TRBJ1-1	CAISNPGQGNTEAFF	TGTGCCATCAGTAACCCGGGACAGGGGAACACTGAAGCTTTCTTT
TRBV20-1	TRBD2	NA	TRBJ2-1	CSANRGGLAGYNEQFF	TGCAGTGCGAACCGAGGGGGACTAGCGGGATACAATGAGCAGTTCTTC
TRBV28	NA	few	TRBJ2-7	CASSSSDSSYKQYF	NA
TRBV6-1	TRBD2	few	TRBJ2-3	CASSDIAGSTDTQYF	TGTGCCAGCAGTGATATAGCGGGGAGCACAGATACGCAGTATTTT
TRBV2	TRBD1	NA	TRBJ2-3	CASSVIRDRGQDTQYF	TGTGCCAGCAGTGTAATCCGGGACAGGGGTCAAGATACGCAGTATTTT
TRBV20-1	TRBD2	NA	TRBJ2-5	CSARAGGPEETQYF	TGCAGTGCTAGGGCGGGAGGGCCTGAGGAGACCCAGTACTTC
TRBV6-1	NA	medium-sized	TRBJ1-5	CASSPDRPLGNQPQHF	TGTGCCAGCAGCCCCGACAGGCCCCTGGGCAATCAGCCCCAGCATTTT
TRBV6-6	NA	many	TRBJ2-5	CASSYSGKGLYQETQYF	TGTGCCAGCAGTTATTCAGGGAAGGGGCTTTACCAAGAGACCCAGTACTTC
TRBV5-1	NA	NA	TRBJ2-7	CASSLGVSGYEQYF	TGCGCCAGCAGCTTAGGGGTTTCGGGATACGAGCAGTACTTC
TRBV9	NA	medium-sized	TRBJ1-6	CASSVAPTEYNSPLHF	TGTGCCAGCAGCGTAGCTCCGACAGAGTATAATTCACCCCTCCACTTT
TRBV9	TRBD2	NA	TRBJ2-1	CASSVAATVAGVYNEQFF	TGTGCCAGCAGCGTAGCTGCCACGGTAGCGGGGGTTTACAATGAGCAGTTCTTC
TRBV7-6	NA	many	TRBJ2-5	CAGSSSPFPEKETQYF	TGTGCCGGCAGCTCATCCCCCTTCCCCGAGAAGGAGACCCAGTACTTC
TRBV11-2	TRBD2	medium-sized	TRBJ2-7	CASSSRLAGNYEQYF	TGTGCCAGCAGCTCAAGACTAGCGGGGAACTACGAGCAGTACTTC
TRBV28	TRBD2	few	TRBJ2-3	CASSFGGLAGGSDTQYF	TGTGCCAGCAGTTTTGGAGGACTAGCGGGAGGTTCAGATACGCAGTATTTT
TRBV20-1	NA	medium-sized	TRBJ2-7	CSARDLAGSSYEQYF	TGCAGTGCTAGAGATCTGGCGGGTAGCTCCTACGAGCAGTACTTC
TRBV9	TRBD2	NA	TRBJ2-1	CASSAGALGHGGDYNEQFF	TGTGCCAGCAGCGCGGGTGCCCTGGGTCACGGGGGGGATTACAATGAGCAGTTCTTC
TRBV6-4	NA	NA	TRBJ1-1	CASTFLLTWVPEAFF	TGTGCCAGCACCTTCCTCCTGACATGGGTCCCTGAAGCTTTCTTT
TRBV24-1	TRBD1	NA	TRBJ1-1	CATSDSGTGGTEAFF	TGTGCCACCAGTGACTCCGGTACAGGGGGGACTGAAGCTTTCTTT
TRBV24-1	TRBD1	few	TRBJ1-2	CATSPGTGWDYGYTF	TGTGCCACCAGCCCAGGGACAGGGTGGGACTATGGCTACACCTTC
TRBV20-1	TRBD1	medium-sized	TRBJ1-5	CSARKGQVNQPQHF	TGCAGTGCTAGAAAGGGACAGGTAAATCAGCCCCAGCATTTT
TRBV5-1	NA	medium-sized	TRBJ1-4	CASSPTLTVDNEKLFF	TGCGCCAGCAGCCCAACCTTGACGGTAGATAATGAAAAACTGTTTTTT
TRBV7-9	TRBD2	many	TRBJ2-3	CASSLGGLARGTDTQYF	TGTGCCAGCAGCTTAGGGGGACTAGCGAGGGGGACAGATACGCAGTATTTT
TRBV2	NA	many	TRBJ1-1	CASSVQGRSTEAFF	TGTGCCAGCAGTGTTCAGGGCAGGAGCACTGAAGCTTTCTTT
TRBV6-1	NA	NA	TRBJ2-2	CASSKPGLFTGELFF	TGTGCCAGCAGTAAGCCTGGACTCTTTACCGGGGAGCTGTTTTTT